Below are 19 T cell receptor beta chains sequenced from a single sample in a study of radiation and T cells in renal cell carcinoma. Repertoires were generated with immunoSEQ multiplex PCR, while TCRdb's copy carries only in-frame clones and drops some. The table has tens of thousands of clones, 70% to 85% seen once. Sample time point: baseline pretreatment blood. Treatment denoted: 15 Gy SBRT to primary tumor, nephrectomy 4 weeks later. The material was blood, obtained from a patient whose treatment included radiotherapy and nephrectomy. These TCRs come from a man aged 60 to 69 with renal cell carcinoma.

Turning to this clone: The sample holds other DNA sequences that translate to the same CDR3. The chain carries TRBV29-1 and TRBJ2-5, with 9 bases that match TRBD1. Unmatched junction bases numbered 3, after V lost 5 bases and J lost 2 bases. The CDR3 contains 13 residues. Germline V gives CDR1 SQVTM, CDR2 ANQGSEA. CDR3 DNA: TGCAGCGTTAGGGACAGGGTTCAAGAGACCCAGTACTTC. Translation: CSVRDRVQETQYF. Looking up the rest from reference TRBV29-1 and TRBJ2-5 gives the full variable domain: SAVISQKPSRDICQRGTSLTIQCQVDSQVTMMFWYRQQPGQSLTLIATANQGSEATYESGFVIDKFPISRPNLTFSTLTVSNMSPEDSSIYLCSVRDRVQETQYFGPGTRLLVL.

The J gene is TRBJ2-1, the V gene TRBV11-1; D might be TRBD2 (6 bases). Germline CDR1 is SGHAT and CDR2 is FQDESV (reference sequence). The CDR3 length is 12 residues. The V end lost 1 base, the J end lost 10 bases, and 8 bases lay between the germline ends. The CDR3 DNA reads TGTGCCAGCAGCTTAGGGGGACTGGAGCAGTTCTTC. Amino acids: CASSLGGLEQFF. Filled out from reference TRBV11-1 and TRBJ2-1, the complete variable domain reads EAEVAQSPRYKITEKSQAVAFWCDPISGHATLYWYRQILGQGPELLVQFQDESVVDDSQLPKDRFSAERLKGVDSTLKIQPAELGDSAMYLCASSLGGLEQFFGPGTRLTVL.

The chain couples TRBV7-3 to TRBJ2-7; TRBD2 matches 7 bases. Germline V CDR1 and CDR2: SGHTA, FQGTGA. Trimming cost V 1 base and J 4 bases; bases outside gene matches: 7. The CDR3 is made up of 15 amino acids. The CDR3 protein is CASSLMAGAQYEQYF. The CDR3 DNA is TGTGCCAGCAGCTTAATGGCGGGAGCGCAGTACGAGCAGTACTTC.

The chain is built from TRBV19 and TRBJ2-1, with TRBD2 identical over 8 bases. This CDR3 has 16 residues. Germline CDR1 LNHDA, CDR2 SQIVND (reference sequence). V dropped 3 bases and J dropped 2; count of bases not matched to a gene: 6. The CDR3 is CASSIASGLPYNEQFF. The CDR3 DNA reads as TGTGCCAGTAGTATCGCTAGCGGGTTACCCTACAATGAGCAGTTCTTC.

This clone came up once. The chain employs TRBV29-1 and TRBJ2-5; D may correspond to TRBD1 or TRBD2 (7 bases each). CDR1 and CDR2 (germline): SQVTM, ANQGSEA. Trimming cost V 7 bases and J 5 bases, with 14 bases left between them. This CDR3 is 12 amino acids long. Here the CDR3 reads CSAGEGQETQYF. CDR3 coding DNA: TGCAGCGCAGGGGAGGGACAGGAGACCCAGTACTTC.

CDR3 nucleotides: TGTGCCAGCTCAATTACAGGGGCCCAAGAGACCCAGTACTTC. It codes for CASSITGAQETQYF. The chain employs TRBV18 and TRBJ2-5; 7 bases line up with TRBD1. After removal of 5 bases from V and 1 base from J, the junction contained 4 bases not matched to a gene. Germline CDR1 and CDR2: KGHSH and LQKENI. The CDR3 is 14 amino acids.

This clone has more than one count but fewer than ten. CDR3 in amino acids: CASSDKTRNTGELFF. As DNA, the CDR3 is TGTGCCAGCAGTGACAAGACTCGAAACACCGGGGAGCTGTTTTTT. This chain connects TRBV6-6 to TRBJ2-2; D is undetermined. The length of the CDR3 is 15 residues. V was shortened by 5 bases and J by 2 bases, with 12 bases between the two germline ends. The germline V gene encodes CDR1 MNHNY and CDR2 SVGAGI (reference sequence).

This CDR3 is CASSLGQATIEQFF. CDR3 DNA sequence: TGTGCCAGCAGCTTAGGTCAGGCTACAATCGAGCAGTTCTTC. The rearrangement links TRBV11-3 to TRBJ2-1; D remains ambiguous. The CDR3 contains 14 residues. Germline values: CDR1 SGHNT, CDR2 YENEEA. Between the trimmed V and J ends, which lost 1 base and 10 bases, there was a span of 14 bases.

The rearrangement links TRBV2 to TRBJ1-5; the D gene is possibly TRBD1 (6 bases). Germline CDR1 and CDR2: SNHLY and FYNNEI. The CDR3 spans 11 residues. The CDR3 loop reads CAGKGEGPQHF. CDR3 DNA sequence: TGTGCTGGGAAGGGGGAGGGGCCCCAGCATTTT.

The V gene is TRBV29-1, the J gene TRBJ2-7; a weak D match, TRBD1 (6 bases). CDR3 length: 16 residues. Trimming stripped 6 bases from V and 1 base from J, with 22 bases between. CDR1 SQVTM and CDR2 ANQGSEA come from the germline V gene. DNA for the CDR3: TGCAGCGTGTCACAGGGTCGGGTTTTGGGATCCTACGAGCAGTACTTC. Its protein is CSVSQGRVLGSYEQYF.

The genes are TRBV4-2 and TRBJ1-2; D ambiguous. This CDR3 is 14 amino acids long. CDR1 LGHNA and CDR2 YNFKEQ come from the germline V gene. Trimming took 0 bases from V and 1 from J, leaving 6 bases between them. The CDR3 nucleotides read TGTGCCAGCAGCCAAGATTCGGGTAACTATGGCTACACCTTC. This translates into CASSQDSGNYGYTF.

The gene calls are TRBV5-1 and TRBJ2-3; D not resolved. V lost 0 bases, J lost 1 base, and 9 bases lay in between. This CDR3 is 15 amino acids long. Germline assignment: CDR1 SGHRS and CDR2 YFSETQ. Here the CDR3 reads CASSLEAERTDTQYF. CDR3 DNA: TGCGCCAGCAGCTTGGAGGCCGAACGCACAGATACGCAGTATTTT.

The sample holds many counts of this clone. The chain has TRBV4-3 and TRBJ2-6; D ambiguous. Germline CDR1 LGHNA, CDR2 YSLEER. The CDR3 totals 16 residues. Trimming left V 3 bases short and J 3 bases short, with 12 bases between. The CDR3 sequence: CASSQDPGDGANVLTF. CDR3 DNA: TGCGCCAGCAGCCAGGATCCGGGCGATGGGGCCAACGTCCTGACTTTC.

This rearrangement joins TRBV6-6 to TRBJ2-7; 8 bases match TRBD2. CDR3 length: 13 amino acids. CDR1 is MNHNY, CDR2 SVGAGI, per germline (reference sequence). V lost 11 bases, J lost 3 bases, and 9 bases stayed unmatched. The CDR3 bases are TGTGCCGGGGGAAGCGGGAGTTACTACGAGCAGTACTTC. Protein sequence: CAGGSGSYYEQYF.

This clone was counted once. The rearrangement joins TRBV19 to TRBJ2-2; TRBD1 agrees at 9 bases. Germline V gives CDR1 LNHDA, CDR2 SQIVND (reference sequence). Trimming cost V 7 bases and J 7 bases; bases outside gene matches: 10. The length of the CDR3 is 15 residues. The CDR3 region has the DNA TGTGCCAGTATTAGGGGGACAGGGACCGTCGGGGAGCTGTTTTTT. Encoded protein: CASIRGTGTVGELFF.

The chain recombines TRBV21-1 with TRBJ2-2; TRBD2, the D gene given by the table, was not confirmed from the DNA. TRBV21-1 is termed a pseudogene. The CDR3 contains 16 residues. The CDR3 DNA reads as TGTGCCAGCAGCCCTCTTGGACTAGCGGGAACGGGGGAGCTGTTTTTT. It translates to CASSPLGLAGTGELFF.

The chain has TRBV7-2 and TRBJ2-7, with D perhaps matching TRBD2 (5 bases). Between the trimmed V and J ends, which lost 2 bases and 1 base, there was a span of 9 bases. This CDR3 has 14 amino acids. Germline V gene data show CDR1 as SGHTA and CDR2 as FQGNSA. In DNA, the CDR3 is TGTGCCAGCAGCTTATCAAGCGGTTCCTACGAGCAGTACTTC. Translation: CASSLSSGSYEQYF.

This clone has a single count. The chain has TRBV5-1 and TRBJ2-5, with TRBD1 matching over 10 bases. CDR1 SGHRS and CDR2 YFSETQ come from the germline V gene. J was trimmed by 2 bases and V by 3 bases; bases with no gene match: 1. CDR3 length: 14 amino acids. The CDR3 reads CASSWGQGQETQYF. CDR3 in DNA: TGCGCCAGCAGCTGGGGACAGGGGCAAGAGACCCAGTACTTC.

The gene calls are TRBV6-5 and TRBJ2-7; a possible D gene is TRBD2 (5 bases). The V end was cut by 0 bases, the J end by 3 bases, with 15 bases between. Germline CDR1 and CDR2: MNHEY and SVGAGI. This CDR3 is built from 16 residues. The DNA of the CDR3 is TGTGCCAGCAGTTACTCGTTAGCGTACGAAGGCTACGAGCAGTACTTC. The encoded protein is CASSYSLAYEGYEQYF.